This T cell receptor beta chain was captured by sequencing in a study of blood T cell repertoires in COVID-19 (dated by TCRdb to about 2020). Turning to the overall study: The collaborator samples originated in the United States, Italy and Spain and spanned the acute and convalescent phases of COVID-19. The prospective study material was composed of cDNA or gDNA derived from T cells, B-cell-depleted T cells, or PBMCs. The dataset comprised deeply sampled blood TCRbeta repertoires from subjects exposed to, actively infected with, or recovered from COVID-19. Nearly every sample came with metadata listing a de-identified subject ID, COVID-19 status, age in years and sex. Samples came from the ongoing ImmuneRACE study (first 160 participants) plus 1,254 subjects from 6 global collaborators. Where available, HLA class I and class II types were taken from metadata supplied by the sample provider and were not determined by assay-based typing. The repertoires were released in a freely available public database meant as a resource for research on the immune response to SARS-CoV-2.

TCRbeta CDR3 regions were amplified from genomic DNA using the immunoSEQ Assay, a bias-controlled multiplex PCR. The authors processed their data as follows. Nucleated cell counts per sample were estimated from amplification of reference gene primers within the assay. To quantify the absolute abundance of each unique TCRbeta CDR3 rearrangement, sequence reads were collapsed and filtered. Productive Simpson clonality was computed per sample as the square root of Simpson's diversity index over productive rearrangements. TCRdb holds this immuneACCESS table with in-frame rearrangements only. Some clones are missing; in checked studies, unresolved V genes explain under half, and the rest has no known cause. V, J and clone size are those of that table, while D and trimming were read from the DNA. Recorded for this sample are some 380,000 clones; about four fifths of them occurred a single time. The top ten constitute 1.1% of the sample.

The paper as a whole reports these results and caveats: The amount of clinical and demographic metadata varied by source and participant and was provided uncurated.

Taken from the germline V gene, the CDR1 and CDR2 loops are SGHTA and FQGNSA. Spanning cysteine to phenylalanine, the CDR3 consists of 14 amino acids. The retained sequence is limited to the CDR3, 42 bases, with the frame set at the first base. Relative to germline, V is 1 base shorter and J is 0 bases shorter, with 7 bases between their ends. Collaborating institutions collected whole blood in K2EDTA tubes following their own protocols. For TCRbeta analysis, collaborator samples were shipped as frozen whole blood, as isolated PBMCs, or as DNA extracted from either sample type. As regards this clone: The clone's antigen remains unknown. Base quality data are lacking; no much larger clone is found one base away. This same CDR3 is encoded by further DNA sequences in the sample.

The sample consisted of peripheral blood. This clonotype was sampled from a human donor with acute or convalescent COVID-19. The donor label of this sample is uncertain. The chain is assembled from TRBV7-2 and TRBJ2-7, with the D gene not confidently named. The CDR3 in this case is CASSLGHSSYEQYF. The nucleotide sequence is TGTGCCAGCAGCTTAGGGCACAGCTCCTACGAGCAGTACTTC.